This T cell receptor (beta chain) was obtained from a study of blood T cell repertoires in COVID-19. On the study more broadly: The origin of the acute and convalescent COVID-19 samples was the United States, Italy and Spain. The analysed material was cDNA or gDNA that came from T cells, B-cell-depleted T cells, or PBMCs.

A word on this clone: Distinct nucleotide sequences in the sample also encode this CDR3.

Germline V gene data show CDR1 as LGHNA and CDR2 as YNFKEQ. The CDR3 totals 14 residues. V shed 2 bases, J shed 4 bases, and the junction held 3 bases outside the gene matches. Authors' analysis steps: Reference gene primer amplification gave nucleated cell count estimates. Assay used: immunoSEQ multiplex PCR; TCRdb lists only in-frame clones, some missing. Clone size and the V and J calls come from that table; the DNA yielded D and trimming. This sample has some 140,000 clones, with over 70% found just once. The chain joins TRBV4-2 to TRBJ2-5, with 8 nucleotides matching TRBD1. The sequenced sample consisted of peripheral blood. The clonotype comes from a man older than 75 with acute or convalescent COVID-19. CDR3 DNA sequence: TGTGCCAGCAGCCAATTCGGACAGGGAGAGACCCAGTACTTC. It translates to CASSQFGQGETQYF.